This T cell receptor (beta chain) was recovered during a study of blood T cell repertoires in COVID-19. Study details: Researchers got acute and convalescent COVID-19 samples from the United States, Italy and Spain. Sample material is recorded as cDNA or gDNA derived from T cells, B-cell-depleted T cells, or PBMCs.

This clone showed up just a few times. As handled by the study authors: The assay estimated nucleated cells by amplifying reference gene primers. Generated by immunoSEQ multiplex PCR, the TCRdb table keeps only in-frame clones and is missing some. V, J and clone size were drawn from that table, and D and trimming were deduced from the DNA. The sample has approximately 210,000 clones, around 80% seen once. Germline loops: CDR1 SGHTA, CDR2 FQGNSA. V was cut by 1 base and J by 1 base, with 13 bases left in between. CDR3 length: 16 amino acids. The receptor comes from a man between 50 and 59 years old with active or convalescent COVID-19. The rearrangement joins TRBV7-2 to TRBJ1-1, with no clear D. The specimen was peripheral blood. CDR3 sequence reads: CASSLGSRPGNTEAFF. Here the CDR3 DNA reads TGTGCCAGCAGCTTAGGTTCCCGCCCAGGGAACACTGAAGCTTTCTTT.